This is a list of T cell receptor beta chains from one sample in a study of response to subunit inactivated influenza vaccine. TCRdb re-derived calls from the RT-PCR reads in MiXCR, one entry per CDR3 protein. The data show more than 600,000 distinct CDR3 sequences, roughly 18% seen once. Specimen: PBMCs from blood, collected about 5 days after vaccination. The receptor source for this set is a man aged 45 to 65 who received an inactivated influenza vaccine. Both conserved end residues are trimmed from each CDR3. Clone size is given for some rows only: seen once, a few or many times, or a class if the clone is expanded.

TRBV20-1 few SARDLSGSAYEQY
TRBV7-2 - ASSLVYQATGELF
TRBV20-1 - SASTLTDTQY
TRBV6-1 few ASRLGFQETQY
TRBV7-2 - ASSLVSQGNEQF
TRBV20-1 many SALTDNYGYT
TRBV5-1 - ASSLEQVSYEQY
TRBV7-3 - ASSIRTGDVNTGELF
TRBV5-1 few ASSLVVAGGSEQF
TRBV12-3/TRBV12-4 many ASSPAGGLYNEQF
TRBV28 - ASSLSGNSGANVLT
TRBV30 few AWSVGGPTYNEQF
TRBV15 - ATRGQGRGGETQY
TRBV7-9 many ASTTLLAGGGGEQF
TRBV20-1 - TLREGSYNEQF